The rows below give T cell receptor beta chains drawn from one sample of a study of blood T cell repertoires in COVID-19. Data came from immunoSEQ multiplex PCR; TCRdb stores just in-frame clones and leaves some out. Of a few hundred thousand clones in the sample, 87% were seen once. The sequenced material came from peripheral blood. These TCRs come from a woman younger than 35 who had recovered from COVID-19. CDR3s include the opening cysteine and the closing phenylalanine or tryptophan. The order of the fields is V gene, D gene, J gene, clone size, CDR3 DNA, CDR3 protein. D genes are given only for firm matches. Rows may omit the clone size; those that give it use once, few, many or a size class.

V gene: TRBV18
D gene: .
J gene: TRBJ1-5
clone size: .
CDR3 DNA: TGTGCCAGCTCACCAACGGCAGGTCCTCTCAATCAGCCCCAGCATTTT
CDR3 protein: CASSPTAGPLNQPQHF

V gene: TRBV7-6
D gene: .
J gene: TRBJ2-5
clone size: .
CDR3 DNA: TGTGCCCCCCACCGTACGAGCCAAGAGACCCAGTACTTC
CDR3 protein: CAPHRTSQETQYF

V gene: TRBV27
D gene: TRBD2
J gene: TRBJ2-4
clone size: once
CDR3 DNA: TGTGCCAGCAGTTTGACCCTAGCGGTAGCCAAAAACATTCAGTACTTC
CDR3 protein: CASSLTLAVAKNIQYF

V gene: TRBV7-6
D gene: .
J gene: TRBJ1-5
clone size: .
CDR3 DNA: TGTGCCAGCAGCTTAAGCGGGCGAGGAAATCAGCCCCAGCATTTT
CDR3 protein: CASSLSGRGNQPQHF

V gene: TRBV6-5
D gene: TRBD2
J gene: TRBJ2-7
clone size: .
CDR3 DNA: TGTGCCAGCAGTTACTGGACTAGCGGCCCCTACGAGCAGTACTTC
CDR3 protein: CASSYWTSGPYEQYF

V gene: TRBV6-4
D gene: .
J gene: TRBJ1-1
clone size: many
CDR3 DNA: TGTGCCAGCAGTGACAGGGAGGGGACTGAAGCTTTCTTT
CDR3 protein: CASSDREGTEAFF

V gene: TRBV5-1
D gene: .
J gene: TRBJ2-1
clone size: once
CDR3 DNA: TGCGCCAGCAGCTCCGTTGTTAGCTCCTACAATGAGCAGTTCTTC
CDR3 protein: CASSSVVSSYNEQFF

V gene: TRBV5-1
D gene: .
J gene: TRBJ1-1
clone size: .
CDR3 DNA: TGCGCCAGCAGTTTGACAGACATGAACACTGAAGCTTTCTTT
CDR3 protein: CASSLTDMNTEAFF

V gene: TRBV6-4
D gene: .
J gene: TRBJ2-3
clone size: many
CDR3 DNA: TGTGCCAGCAGTGACTCGGGGGGAAGCACAGATACGCAGTATTTT
CDR3 protein: CASSDSGGSTDTQYF

V gene: TRBV6-5
D gene: TRBD1
J gene: TRBJ1-3
clone size: .
CDR3 DNA: TGTGCCAGCAGGCTTGCGGGACAGGGTGGAAACACCATATATTTT
CDR3 protein: CASRLAGQGGNTIYF

V gene: TRBV28
D gene: .
J gene: TRBJ2-2
clone size: .
CDR3 DNA: TGTGCCAGCAGAACAGCCTCATCAGTTTACACCGGGGAGCTGTTTTTT
CDR3 protein: CASRTASSVYTGELFF

V gene: TRBV5-1
D gene: .
J gene: TRBJ1-1
clone size: .
CDR3 DNA: TGCGCCAGCAGCGTTACGGGTACTGAAGCTTTCTTT
CDR3 protein: CASSVTGTEAFF

V gene: TRBV30
D gene: TRBD1
J gene: TRBJ2-7
clone size: .
CDR3 DNA: TGTGCCTGGAGTGTTAGTAGGGGGCACGAGCAGTACTTC
CDR3 protein: CAWSVSRGHEQYF

V gene: TRBV6-5
D gene: TRBD1
J gene: TRBJ1-4
clone size: once
CDR3 DNA: TGTGCCAGCAAGTCTTGGACAGGGGGCGAAAAACTGTTTTTT
CDR3 protein: CASKSWTGGEKLFF

V gene: TRBV12-3/TRBV12-4
D gene: .
J gene: TRBJ2-2
clone size: .
CDR3 DNA: TGTGCCATCCACGGACACAACACCGGGGAGCTGTTTTTT
CDR3 protein: CAIHGHNTGELFF